These 18 T cell receptor beta chains originate from one sample sequenced in a study of response to subunit inactivated influenza vaccine. A single record per CDR3 protein comes from TCRdb applying MiXCR to the RT-PCR reads. The sample has about 800,000 distinct CDR3 sequences; about 20% are singletons. The sample here was PBMCs from blood, taken 5 to 6 days after vaccination. The receptors shown here come from a man aged 45-65 years who received an inactivated influenza vaccine.

This clonotype was seen a few times. This chain connects TRBV6-2 or TRBV6-3 to TRBJ2-1, with 7 bases that match TRBD2. V was clipped by 5 bases and J by 0 bases; unmatched bases: 7. The CDR3 has 16 residues. CDR1 is MNHEY, CDR2 SVGEGT, per germline. The CDR3 region has the DNA TGTGCCAGCAGTGATCTAGCGGCACACTCCTACAATGAGCAGTTCTTC. Its translation: CASSDLAAHSYNEQFF.

This clonotype was counted between two and nine times. Here the CDR3 reads CASSQEGGAAYEQYF. For the CDR3, the DNA is TGTGCCAGCAGCCAAGAAGGAGGGGCAGCCTACGAGCAGTACTTC. The chain uses TRBV4-2 and TRBJ2-7, with TRBD2 as a possible D gene (6 bases). With 0 bases removed from V and 2 bases from J, the gap between germline ends came to 11 bases. CDR3 length equals 15 residues. The germline V gene encodes CDR1 LGHNA and CDR2 YNFKEQ.

This clonotype has just a few counts. V usage is TRBV7-8 and J usage is TRBJ2-7; maybe TRBD1 (6 bases). With 1 base removed from V and 6 bases from J, the gap between germline ends came to 10 bases. The germline V gene encodes CDR1 SGHVS and CDR2 FQNEAQ. The CDR3 consists of 13 residues. The CDR3 nucleotides are TGTGCCAGCAGCTTAGTACAGGGTGGCGAGCAGTACTTC. Residues: CASSLVQGGEQYF.

This clonotype has only a few counts. This chain joins TRBV20-1 and TRBJ2-2; D not resolved. The V end was cut by 5 bases, the J end by 0 bases, with 13 bases between. Germline V lookup: CDR1 DFQATT, CDR2 SNEGSKA (reference sequence). The CDR3 loop spans 15 amino acids. The CDR3 DNA reads as TGCAGTGCTCAAGGCCCGTTCGCGAACACCGGGGAGCTGTTTTTT. As protein: CSAQGPFANTGELFF.

The V call is TRBV3-1, the J call TRBJ2-1; 8 nucleotides agree with TRBD2. From germline, CDR1 is LGHDT and CDR2 YNNKEL (reference sequence). The CDR3 spans 13 residues. Trimming removed 3 bases from V and 8 bases from J; junction bases left unmatched: 3. The CDR3 region has the DNA TGTGCCAGCAGCCAGGGACTAGTCTATGAGCAGTTCTTC. Protein product: CASSQGLVYEQFF.

This clonotype turned up a few times. The chain joins TRBV20-1 to TRBJ2-2, with D possibly TRBD2 on 5 matching bases. V shed 5 bases and J shed 0 bases, with 10 bases lying between them. The CDR3 loop spans 14 amino acids. CDR1 DFQATT and CDR2 SNEGSKA come from the germline V gene (reference sequence). CDR3 nucleotide sequence: TGCAGTGCTGGGAGCCCTGCGAACACCGGGGAGCTGTTTTTT. It translates to CSAGSPANTGELFF.

This clonotype occurred many times. The gene calls are TRBV3-1 and TRBJ2-1; 10 bases align to TRBD2. This CDR3 is 16 amino acids long. Germline-derived CDR1 and CDR2 are LGHDT and YNNKEL (reference sequence). Trimming removed 6 bases from V and 5 bases from J; junction bases left unmatched: 10. This CDR3 reads CASRLAGTSDDNEQFF. The CDR3 DNA reads TGTGCCAGCAGGCTTGCCGGGACTAGCGACGACAATGAGCAGTTCTTC.

This clonotype was recorded at least ten times. The chain combines TRBV12-3 or TRBV12-4 with TRBJ2-5; TRBD1 or TRBD2 may be the D gene (5 bases each). This CDR3 is built from 14 residues. Between the trimmed V and J ends, which lost 5 bases and 2 bases, there was a span of 12 bases. DNA for the CDR3: TGTGCCAGCAGTCCCTTCGGGGCTCAAGAGACCCAGTACTTC. As protein: CASSPFGAQETQYF.

Concerning this clonotype: The germline gene is not matched at one end of the junction; a read error may be the cause. CDR3 in DNA: TGTGCTTGGAGTGCTCCCAGATCCGAGCAGTACTTC. Its translation: CAWSAPRSEQYF. J is TRBJ2-7 and V is TRBV30, with no clear D. Germline V gene sequence: CDR1 GTSNPN, CDR2 SVGIG (reference sequence). This CDR3 is built from 12 residues.

The chain is built from TRBV7-2 and TRBJ1-2, with TRBD1 matching over 9 bases. The germline gives CDR1 SGHTA, CDR2 FQGNSA. The CDR3 loop spans 14 amino acids. V dropped 5 bases and J dropped 4; count of bases not matched to a gene: 5. This CDR3 is CASSTGQGTYGYTF. In DNA form, the CDR3 reads TGTGCCAGCAGCACCGGACAGGGGACCTATGGCTACACCTTC.

This clonotype was observed a handful of times. This chain connects TRBV20-1 to TRBJ2-1, with TRBD1 identical over 8 bases. With 3 bases clipped from V and 4 bases from J, the junction kept 8 bases outside the gene matches. This CDR3 comprises 15 residues. Germline CDR1 DFQATT, CDR2 SNEGSKA (reference sequence). CDR3 residues: CSARAGGTGYNEQFF. The CDR3 region has the DNA TGCAGTGCTAGGGCAGGGGGCACCGGGTACAATGAGCAGTTCTTC.

This clonotype was seen more than once but under ten times. V and J are TRBV30 and TRBJ2-1, with D possibly being TRBD1 (7 bases). The ends were cut back, 1 base at V and 13 bases at J, with 20 bases in the middle. CDR3 size: 14 residues. Germline V gene lookup returns CDR1 GTSNPN and CDR2 SVGIG (reference sequence). In DNA, the CDR3 is TGTGCCTGGAGTGAGGGGGCTAGCGCGGAACGTCAGTTCTTC. It specifies CAWSEGASAERQFF.

The J gene is TRBJ2-1, the V gene TRBV7-9, with 11 bases matching TRBD1. The length of the CDR3 is 16 residues. The V and J ends lost 5 bases and 6 bases, in that order; junction bases with no gene match: 9. CDR1 is SEHNR, CDR2 FQNEAQ, per germline (reference sequence). CDR3 nucleotides: TGTGCCAGCAGCCGAAAGGGACAGGGGGAAGTCAATGAGCAGTTCTTC. Amino acid sequence: CASSRKGQGEVNEQFF.

A few counts support this clonotype. This chain connects TRBV5-6 to TRBJ2-5, with 9 bases lining up with TRBD1. J was trimmed by 5 bases and V by 2 bases; bases with no gene match: 4. CDR1 and CDR2 from the germline V gene are SGHDT and YYEEEE. The CDR3 covers 14 residues. The CDR3, as DNA: TGTGCCAGCAGCTTCGACAGGGGGATGGAGACCCAGTACTTC. Translated, it gives CASSFDRGMETQYF.

This clonotype occurred a few times. This sequence joins TRBV27 and TRBJ2-2; no firm D call. The CDR3 consists of 13 residues. Looked up from germline, CDR1 is MNHEY and CDR2 is SMNVEV (reference sequence). V was shortened by 6 bases and J by 2 bases, with 7 bases between the two germline ends. CDR3 protein: CASRQKNTGELFF. CDR3 sequence (DNA): TGTGCCAGCAGACAAAAAAACACCGGGGAGCTGTTTTTT.

This clonotype has a handful of counts. CDR3 coding DNA: TGCGCCAGCAGCCCCGACGGGACAGGGCGCTACGAGCAGTACTTC. This gives the protein CASSPDGTGRYEQYF. The chain combines TRBV5-1 with TRBJ2-7, with TRBD1 identical over 9 bases. Germline lookup yields CDR1 SGHRS and CDR2 YFSETQ. J gave up 3 bases and V 4 bases, and 8 bases lay outside the gene matches. The CDR3 has 15 amino acids.

V and J are TRBV15 and TRBJ2-1; TRBD1 might be the D (6 bases). Deletions cut 0 bases from V and 0 bases from J, with 15 bases between. CDR3 length equals 18 residues. Germline-derived CDR1 and CDR2 are LNHNV and YYDKDF (reference sequence). Written as DNA, the CDR3 is TGTGCCACCAGCAGAGATCCCTACAGGGCAAGCTCCTACAATGAGCAGTTCTTC. This sequence encodes CATSRDPYRASSYNEQFF.

V gene TRBV7-2 combines with J gene TRBJ2-3; D is perhaps TRBD1 or TRBD2 (5 bases each). Trimming left V 2 bases short and J 2 bases short, with 17 bases between. Germline CDR1 reads SGHTA; CDR2 reads FQGNSA. CDR3 size: 17 residues. CDR3 nucleotide sequence: TGTGCCAGCAGCTTAACAAAGGGGACCTTCTACACAGATACGCAGTATTTT. Translated, it gives CASSLTKGTFYTDTQYF.